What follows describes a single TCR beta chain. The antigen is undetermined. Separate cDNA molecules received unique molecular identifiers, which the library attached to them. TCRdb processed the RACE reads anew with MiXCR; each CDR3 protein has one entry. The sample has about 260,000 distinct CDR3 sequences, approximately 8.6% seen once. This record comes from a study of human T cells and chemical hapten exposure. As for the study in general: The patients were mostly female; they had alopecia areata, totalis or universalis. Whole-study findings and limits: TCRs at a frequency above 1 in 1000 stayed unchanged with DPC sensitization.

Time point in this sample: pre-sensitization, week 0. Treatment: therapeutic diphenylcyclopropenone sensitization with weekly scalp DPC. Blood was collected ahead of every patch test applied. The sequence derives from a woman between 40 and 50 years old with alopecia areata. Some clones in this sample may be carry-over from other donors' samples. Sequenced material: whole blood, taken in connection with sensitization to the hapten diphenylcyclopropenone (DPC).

This CDR3 is CASSTSGAYGYTF. In nucleotides, the CDR3 is TGTGCCAGCAGCACCAGTGGGGCCTATGGCTACACCTTC. The chain uses TRBV12-3 or TRBV12-4 and TRBJ1-2; a possible D gene is TRBD1 (5 bases). Trimming cost V 6 bases and J 4 bases, with 12 bases left between them. CDR3 length equals 13 residues.